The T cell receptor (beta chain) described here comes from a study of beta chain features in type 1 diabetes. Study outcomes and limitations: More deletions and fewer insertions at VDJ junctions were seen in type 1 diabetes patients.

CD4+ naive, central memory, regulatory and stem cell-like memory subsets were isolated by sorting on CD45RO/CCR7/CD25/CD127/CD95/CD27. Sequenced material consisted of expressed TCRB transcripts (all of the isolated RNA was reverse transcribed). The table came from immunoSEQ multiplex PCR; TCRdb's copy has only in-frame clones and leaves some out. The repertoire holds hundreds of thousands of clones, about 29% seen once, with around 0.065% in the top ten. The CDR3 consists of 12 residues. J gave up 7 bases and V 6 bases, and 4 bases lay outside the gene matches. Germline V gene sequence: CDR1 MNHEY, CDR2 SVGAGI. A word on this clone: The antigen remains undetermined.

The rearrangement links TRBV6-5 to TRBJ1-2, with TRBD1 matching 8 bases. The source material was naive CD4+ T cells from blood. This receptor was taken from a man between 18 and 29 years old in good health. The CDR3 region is CASRPDRGGYTF. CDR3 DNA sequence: TGTGCCAGCAGGCCCGACAGGGGTGGCTACACCTTC.